This T cell receptor (beta chain) was observed in a study of T cells after yellow fever vaccination (dated by TCRdb to between 2017 and 2020). Broadly, across the study: The SMART-Seq v4 Ultra Low Input RNA kit was used to prepare libraries from fractions with low cell numbers. Bulk TCR alpha and beta repertoires were sequenced longitudinally to track T-cell clones before and after primary and booster YFV17D yellow fever vaccination. The cohort comprised two healthy male donors, one aged 18 to 29 and one aged 30 to 40 years. Blood was collected at multiple timepoints before and after primary and secondary immunization, and bulk PBMC replicates and cell subsets were isolated. General findings and caveats noted by the study authors: Compared with the primary T-cell response, the secondary T-cell response was weaker but faster, peaking on day 5 rather than day 15. A small fraction of clonotypes showed up in both the CD4 and CD8 compartments, probably as a result of convergent recombination. Because the study included only two donors, the extent to which the findings can be generalized is limited. After the booster, most of the clones that had expanded following primary vaccination were detected again (roughly 96% of CD4 and around 87% of CD8), which suggests that memory was broadly maintained. Because abundant contaminating clonotypes from the bulk population could be contained in FACS-sorted repertoires, computational filtering was required.

Looking up the germline V gene yields CDR1 SGHTA and CDR2 FQGTGA. The germline ends are 9 bases apart after V is trimmed by 3 bases and J by 1 base. The CDR3 holds 15 amino acids from the cysteine to the phenylalanine. Of all the DNA, just the CDR3 is kept, 45 bases in frame from base 1. TCR cDNA was synthesized by 5'RACE template switching, which introduced a universal primer site and unique molecular identifiers. cDNA synthesis was primed from both the TCR alpha and TCR beta constant segments. Libraries were amplified in two PCR steps, with sample barcodes and sequencing adapters added in the second step. Libraries were sequenced on Illumina HiSeq 2500 (2x100 bp) or NovaSeq (2x150 bp). Processing in the source paper ran as follows. Reads were demultiplexed and collapsed into UMI consensus sequences with MIGEC, and V(D)J alignment was performed with MiXCR. Using edgeR on replicate PBMC samples, clonotypes were called vaccine-responding if FDR was below 0.01 and the log2 fold change was above 5 up to day 15. Bulk clonotypes were assigned CD4 or CD8 identity according to which sequenced CD4 or CD8 repertoire held them at higher abundance. TCRdb itself trimmed the public reads at Q25 with fastp, ran MiXCR and retained productive beta chains. Rows with a matching CDR3 protein are joined into one entry that keeps the most common DNA and genes. None of the V and J calls come from the authors' own analysis; TCRdb made them. Here the sample has roughly 120,000 distinct CDR3 sequences; 7.4% occur a single time. About 2.7% of the sample is taken by the ten largest.

What the treatment or condition label conveys for this sample: live attenuated yellow fever vaccine strain. A standard Ficoll-Paque protocol was used to isolate PBMCs from peripheral blood. CD4 and CD8 T-cell fractions were isolated with Dynabeads CD4 and CD8 positive selection kits. TriZol was used to extract RNA from bulk PBMCs, CD4 and CD8 fractions, and dextramer-positive and dextramer-negative fractions. This clonotype occurred many times. Its antigen is still unknown. There are no base qualities to consult, and no much larger clone falls within one base. The material was CD4+ T cells sorted from PBMCs, obtained about 10 days after the first yellow fever vaccination. The chain uses TRBV7-3 and TRBJ2-2, with TRBD1 as a weak D call on 5 bases. The source is a man younger than 30 who received the YFV17D yellow fever vaccine. The base sequence is TGTGCCAGCAGCTTTCACGGACAGAACACCGGGGAGCTGTTTTTT. This encodes CASSFHGQNTGELFF.